The clone carrying this T cell receptor beta chain was counted only a few times. As yet, its antigen is unknown. The sample originates from a study of T cell repertoires in cytomegalovirus infection. Study context: Well-studied HLA-B-restricted epitopes and recently identified HLA-C-restricted epitopes of CMV were both used in the study. TCR beta signatures that were public indicated CMV infection and matching HLA type.

The study, taken as a whole, reports: Individuals carrying CMV plus the relevant HLA were identified by cumulative frequency of public TCR beta families. There were HLA-C-restricted CMV-specific TCR beta clonotypes dominating the ex vivo response.

CDR1 and CDR2 (germline): MNHEY, SMNVEV (reference sequence). J was trimmed by 2 bases and V by 4 bases; bases with no gene match: 10. The CDR3 is 18 amino acids. MiXCR, run by TCRdb on the reads, gives a single entry per CDR3 protein. This table holds 650,000 to 850,000 distinct CDR3 sequences, roughly 29% found once. This chain uses TRBV27 with TRBJ2-6; 8 nucleotides agree with TRBD1. This clonotype originated in a human donor in good health (CMV status not recorded). Some clones in this sample may be carry-over from other donors' samples. The sample here was cultured CD8+ T cells from PBMCs, taken from culture after CMV antigen stimulation. The chain's CDR3 is CASSSQTGAFTGANVLTF. The CDR3 coding sequence is TGTGCCAGCAGTTCCCAGACAGGGGCCTTCACTGGGGCCAACGTCCTGACTTTC.